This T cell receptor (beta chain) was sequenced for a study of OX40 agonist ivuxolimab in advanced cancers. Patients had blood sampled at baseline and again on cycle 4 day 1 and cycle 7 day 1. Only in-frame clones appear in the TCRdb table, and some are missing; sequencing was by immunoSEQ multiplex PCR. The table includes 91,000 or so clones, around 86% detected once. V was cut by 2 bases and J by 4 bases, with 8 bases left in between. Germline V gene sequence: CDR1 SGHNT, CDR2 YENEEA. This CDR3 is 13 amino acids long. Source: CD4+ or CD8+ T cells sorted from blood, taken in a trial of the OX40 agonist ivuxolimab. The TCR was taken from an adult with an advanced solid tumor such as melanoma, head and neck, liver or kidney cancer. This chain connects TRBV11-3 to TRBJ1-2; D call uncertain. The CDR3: CASSLPQFYGYTF. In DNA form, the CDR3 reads TGTGCCAGCAGCTTACCACAGTTCTATGGCTACACCTTC.